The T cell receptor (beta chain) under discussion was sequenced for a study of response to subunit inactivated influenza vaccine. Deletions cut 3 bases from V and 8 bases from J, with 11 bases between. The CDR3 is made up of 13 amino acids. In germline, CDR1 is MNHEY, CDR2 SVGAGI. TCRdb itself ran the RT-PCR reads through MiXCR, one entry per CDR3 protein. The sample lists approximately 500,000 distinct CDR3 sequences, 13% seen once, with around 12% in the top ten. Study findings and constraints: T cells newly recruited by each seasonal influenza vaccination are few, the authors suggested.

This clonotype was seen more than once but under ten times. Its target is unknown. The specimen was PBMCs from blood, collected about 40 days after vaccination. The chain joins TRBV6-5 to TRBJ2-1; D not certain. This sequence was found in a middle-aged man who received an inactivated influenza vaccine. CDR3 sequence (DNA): TGTGCCAGCAGTTATGGGTTAGGAGATGAGCAGTTCTTC. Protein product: CASSYGLGDEQFF.